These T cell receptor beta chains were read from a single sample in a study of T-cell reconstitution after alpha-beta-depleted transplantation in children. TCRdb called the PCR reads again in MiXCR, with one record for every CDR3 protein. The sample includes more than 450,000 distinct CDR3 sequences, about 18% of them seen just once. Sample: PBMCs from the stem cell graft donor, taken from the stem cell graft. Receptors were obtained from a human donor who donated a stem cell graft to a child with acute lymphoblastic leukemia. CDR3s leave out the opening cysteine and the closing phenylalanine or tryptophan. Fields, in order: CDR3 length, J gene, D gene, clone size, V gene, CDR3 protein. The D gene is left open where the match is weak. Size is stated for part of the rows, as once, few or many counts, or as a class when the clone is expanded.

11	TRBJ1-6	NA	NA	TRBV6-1	ASSGRQNSPLH
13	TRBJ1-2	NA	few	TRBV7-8	ASSLERVPNYGYT
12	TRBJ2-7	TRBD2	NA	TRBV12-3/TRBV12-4	ASSGGDVSYEQY
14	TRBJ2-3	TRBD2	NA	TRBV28	ASSRGLAGGSDTQY
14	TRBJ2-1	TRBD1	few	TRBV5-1	ASSLVVTGLFSEQF
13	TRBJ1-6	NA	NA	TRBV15	ATSRGPDTNSPLH
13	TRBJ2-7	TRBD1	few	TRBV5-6	ASSFGTASSYEQY
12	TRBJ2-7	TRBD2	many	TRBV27	ASSSSGRAYEQY
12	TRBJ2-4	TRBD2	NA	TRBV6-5	ASSYASGTDIQY
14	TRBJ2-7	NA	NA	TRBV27	ASSLWGSGLSYEQY
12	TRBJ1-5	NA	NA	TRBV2	ASNSRRGAQPQH
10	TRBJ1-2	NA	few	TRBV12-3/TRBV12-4	ASSFSGYGYT
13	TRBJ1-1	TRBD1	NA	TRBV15	ATSSRTGGNTEAF
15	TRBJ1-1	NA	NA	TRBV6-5	ASSYSIGAGSGTEAF
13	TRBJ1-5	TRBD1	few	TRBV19	ASSAQGASNQPQH
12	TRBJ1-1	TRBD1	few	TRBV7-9	ASSLGDRVTEAF
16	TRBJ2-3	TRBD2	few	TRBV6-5	ASSSFDLAGVDPDTQY
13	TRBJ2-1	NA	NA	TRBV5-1	ASSTTGNSYNEQF
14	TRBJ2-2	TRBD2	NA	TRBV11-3	ASSLVAGGNTGELF
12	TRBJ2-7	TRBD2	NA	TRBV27	ASRYSGRAHEQY
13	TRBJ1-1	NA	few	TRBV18	ASSPFGPFYTEAF
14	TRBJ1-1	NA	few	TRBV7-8	ASSLVIIVSTVEAF
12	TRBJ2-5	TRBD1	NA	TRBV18	ASSDGQGTETQY
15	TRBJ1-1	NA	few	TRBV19	ASTNIAAGTANTEAF
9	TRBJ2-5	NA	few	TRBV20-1	SARVRETQY
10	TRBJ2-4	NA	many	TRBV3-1	ASSSAANIQY
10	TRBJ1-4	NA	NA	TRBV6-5	ASSYNNEKLF
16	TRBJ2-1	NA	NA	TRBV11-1	ASSPRRGTLIQYNEQF
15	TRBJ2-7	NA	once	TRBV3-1	ASAGPILDRGRNEQY
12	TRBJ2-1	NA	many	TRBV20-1	SAATESSYNEQF
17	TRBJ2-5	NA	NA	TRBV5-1	ASSFLTLGQHWYQETQY
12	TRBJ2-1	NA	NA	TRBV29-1	SVAGGFLFNEQF
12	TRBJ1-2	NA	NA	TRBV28	ASSADGTNYGYT
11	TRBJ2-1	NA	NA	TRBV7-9	ASSTSDGDEQF
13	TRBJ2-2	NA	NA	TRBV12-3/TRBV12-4	ASSLGLRATGELF
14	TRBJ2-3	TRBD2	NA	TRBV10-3	AISGWSSGTGDTQY
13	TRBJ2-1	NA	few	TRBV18	ASLLTGLSYNEQF
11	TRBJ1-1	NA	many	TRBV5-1	ASSLPDFTEAF
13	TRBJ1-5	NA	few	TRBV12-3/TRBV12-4	ASSYVGNSNQPQH
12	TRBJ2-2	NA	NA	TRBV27	ASSYSPSTGELF
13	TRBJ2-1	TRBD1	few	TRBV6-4	ASSERDREDNEQF
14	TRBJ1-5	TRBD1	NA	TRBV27	ASSTRTGSSNQPQH
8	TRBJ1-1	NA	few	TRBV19	ASRGTRAF
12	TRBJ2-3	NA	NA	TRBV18	ASSPDRRPDTQY
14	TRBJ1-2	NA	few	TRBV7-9	ASSLALEARGYGYT
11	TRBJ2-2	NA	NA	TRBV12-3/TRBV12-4	ASSVIVARELF
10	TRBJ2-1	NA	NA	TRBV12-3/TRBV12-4	ASRKSRNEQF
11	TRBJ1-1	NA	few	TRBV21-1	ASSKAVWLGAF
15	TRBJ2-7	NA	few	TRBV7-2	ASSPPPGLHTFYEQY
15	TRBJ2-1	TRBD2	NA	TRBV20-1	SASSGSLASSYNEQF